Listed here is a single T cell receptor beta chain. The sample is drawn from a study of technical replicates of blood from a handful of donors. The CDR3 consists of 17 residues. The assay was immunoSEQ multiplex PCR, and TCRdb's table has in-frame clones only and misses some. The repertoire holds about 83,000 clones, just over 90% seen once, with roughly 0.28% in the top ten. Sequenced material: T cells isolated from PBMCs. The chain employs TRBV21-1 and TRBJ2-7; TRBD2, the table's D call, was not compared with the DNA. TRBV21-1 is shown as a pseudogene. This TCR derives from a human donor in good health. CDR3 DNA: TGTGCCAGCAGTTCATCCGGGACTAGGCCCATTTCCTACGAGCAGTACTTC. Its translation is CASSSSGTRPISYEQYF.